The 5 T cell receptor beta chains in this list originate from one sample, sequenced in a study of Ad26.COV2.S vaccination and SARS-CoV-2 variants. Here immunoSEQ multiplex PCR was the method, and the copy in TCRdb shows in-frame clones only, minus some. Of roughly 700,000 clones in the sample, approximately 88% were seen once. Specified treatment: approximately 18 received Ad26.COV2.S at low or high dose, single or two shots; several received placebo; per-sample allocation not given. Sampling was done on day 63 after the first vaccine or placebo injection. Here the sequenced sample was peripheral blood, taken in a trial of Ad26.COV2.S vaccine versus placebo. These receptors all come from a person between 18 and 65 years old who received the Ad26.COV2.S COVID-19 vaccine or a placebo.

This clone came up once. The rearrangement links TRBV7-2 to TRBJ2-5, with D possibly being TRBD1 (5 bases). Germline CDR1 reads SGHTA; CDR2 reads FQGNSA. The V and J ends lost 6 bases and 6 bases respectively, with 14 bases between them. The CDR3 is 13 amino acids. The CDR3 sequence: CASRLAGLKTQYF. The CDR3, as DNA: TGTGCCAGCAGATTGGCAGGGTTGAAGACCCAGTACTTC.

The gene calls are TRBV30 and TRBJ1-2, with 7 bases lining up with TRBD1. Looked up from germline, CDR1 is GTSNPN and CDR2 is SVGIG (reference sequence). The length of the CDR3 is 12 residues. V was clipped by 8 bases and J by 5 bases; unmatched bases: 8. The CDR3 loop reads CARGQAGYGYTF. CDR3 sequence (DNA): TGTGCCAGGGGGCAAGCGGGATATGGCTACACCTTC.

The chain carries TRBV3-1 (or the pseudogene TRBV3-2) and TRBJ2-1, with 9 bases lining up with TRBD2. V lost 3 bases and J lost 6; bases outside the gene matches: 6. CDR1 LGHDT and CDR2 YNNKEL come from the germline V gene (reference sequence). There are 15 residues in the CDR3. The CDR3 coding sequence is TGTGCCAGCAGCCATAGCGGGAGTTCGGGCAATGAGCAGTTCTTC. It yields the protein CASSHSGSSGNEQFF.

CDR3 protein: CASSLTVYVSGELFF. In DNA form, the CDR3 reads TGTGCCAGCAGTTTGACGGTGTATGTGTCCGGGGAGCTGTTTTTT. This chain uses TRBV27 with TRBJ2-2; D remains unclear. The CDR3 sequence is 15 residues long. The V gene lost 3 bases and the J gene lost 6 bases, with 14 bases spanning the gap. Per germline, CDR1 MNHEY and CDR2 SMNVEV (reference sequence).

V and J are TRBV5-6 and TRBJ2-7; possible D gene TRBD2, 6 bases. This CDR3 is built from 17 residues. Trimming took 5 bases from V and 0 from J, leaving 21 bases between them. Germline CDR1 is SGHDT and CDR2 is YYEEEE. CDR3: CASSEVRDSLSSYEQYF. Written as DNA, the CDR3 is TGTGCCAGCAGTGAAGTCCGGGACTCCCTTAGCTCCTACGAGCAGTACTTC.